These 8 T cell receptor beta chains were all obtained from the same sample, sequenced in a study of blood T cell repertoires in COVID-19. Clones were read by immunoSEQ multiplex PCR, and TCRdb kept only the in-frame ones, dropping some. The table records about 120,000 clones, 90% of them present only once. Sequenced input: peripheral blood. These receptor sequences come from a woman aged 55-75 years with COVID-19, enrolled during active disease.

V usage is TRBV6-1 and J usage is TRBJ2-3; a weak D match, TRBD2 (7 bases). V was trimmed by 2 bases and J by 6 bases, leaving 9 bases between them. The germline V gene encodes CDR1 MNHNS and CDR2 SASEGT. The CDR3 is 13 residues long. The CDR3 loop reads CASSERGADTQYF. The DNA for the CDR3 is TGTGCCAGCAGTGAACGGGGGGCGGATACGCAGTATTTT.

The chain has TRBV5-1 and TRBJ1-1, with D perhaps matching TRBD1 (5 bases). CDR3 length equals 15 residues. Trimming removed 0 bases at V and 1 base at J, with 10 bases between. Germline loops: CDR1 SGHRS, CDR2 YFSETQ. The CDR3 sequence: CASSLEFTGNTEAFF. The CDR3 nucleotides read TGCGCCAGCAGCTTGGAGTTTACAGGGAACACTGAAGCTTTCTTT.

The chain joins TRBV7-2 to TRBJ2-2, with D possibly being TRBD2 (5 bases). Trimming took 2 bases from V and 0 from J, leaving 7 bases between them. The CDR3 sequence is 15 residues long. Germline CDR1 reads SGHTA; CDR2 reads FQGNSA. The CDR3 sequence: CASSLRTSNTGELFF. CDR3 nucleotides: TGTGCCAGCAGCTTACGGACTTCGAACACCGGGGAGCTGTTTTTT.

This rearrangement joins TRBV7-2 to TRBJ2-1; maybe TRBD1 (6 bases). The CDR3 is 15 residues long. The germline CDR1 and CDR2 sequences are SGHTA and FQGNSA. With 0 bases removed from V and 3 bases from J, the gap between germline ends came to 9 bases. The CDR3 nucleotides read TGTGCCAGCAGCTTAGCGGGGGCGCTCTACAATGAGCAGTTCTTC. Translating gives CASSLAGALYNEQFF. Full variable domain (outside the CDR3, taken from reference TRBV7-2 and TRBJ2-1): GAGVSQSPSNKVTEKGKDVELRCDPISGHTALYWYRQSLGQGLEFLIYFQGNSAPDKSGLPSDRFSAERTGGSVSTLTIQRTQQEDSAVYLCASSLAGALYNEQFFGPGTRLTVL.

The V and J genes are TRBV30 and TRBJ1-5, with TRBD1 identical over 10 bases. J gave up 10 bases and V 2 bases, and 5 bases lay outside the gene matches. The germline CDR1 and CDR2 sequences are GTSNPN and SVGIG (reference sequence). This CDR3 is 13 amino acids long. CDR3 sequence reads: CAWSSTGGSPQHF. The CDR3 DNA follows: TGTGCCTGGAGTTCGACAGGGGGCTCTCCCCAGCATTTT.

This clone showed up just once. V gene TRBV7-6 combines with J gene TRBJ2-3; 9 bases line up with TRBD2. The ends lost 5 bases at V and 2 bases at J; junction bases unmatched: 11. This CDR3 has 17 residues. Germline V gene lookup returns CDR1 SGHVS and CDR2 FNYEAQ. The CDR3 coding sequence is TGTGCCAGCAGCCCCCCGAGCGGGGGGTCCCTCACAGATACGCAGTATTTT. This gives the protein CASSPPSGGSLTDTQYF. The whole variable domain, remainder taken from reference TRBV7-6 and TRBJ2-3, is GAGVSQSPRYKVTKRGQDVALRCDPISGHVSLYWYRQALGQGPEFLTYFNYEAQQDKSGLPNDRFSAERPEGSISTLTIQRTEQRDSAMYRCASSPPSGGSLTDTQYFGPGTRLTVL.

The chain is built from TRBV20-1 and TRBJ2-7; 11 bases are shared with TRBD2. With 3 bases clipped from V and 4 bases from J, the junction kept 5 bases outside the gene matches. Germline V gene lookup returns CDR1 DFQATT and CDR2 SNEGSKA (reference sequence). The CDR3 runs 14 residues. The CDR3 here is CSASFSGGAYEQYF. The CDR3 DNA is TGCAGTGCTAGTTTTAGCGGGGGGGCGTACGAGCAGTACTTC.

This sequence joins TRBV11-2 and TRBJ1-6, with D perhaps matching TRBD1 (6 bases). The germline V gene has CDR1 SGHAT and CDR2 FQNNGV. This CDR3 comprises 14 residues. V lost 2 bases, J lost 9 bases, and 11 bases lay in between. CDR3: CASSLPGGVSPLHF. The CDR3 bases are TGTGCCAGCAGCTTACCGGGGGGCGTTTCACCCCTCCACTTT.